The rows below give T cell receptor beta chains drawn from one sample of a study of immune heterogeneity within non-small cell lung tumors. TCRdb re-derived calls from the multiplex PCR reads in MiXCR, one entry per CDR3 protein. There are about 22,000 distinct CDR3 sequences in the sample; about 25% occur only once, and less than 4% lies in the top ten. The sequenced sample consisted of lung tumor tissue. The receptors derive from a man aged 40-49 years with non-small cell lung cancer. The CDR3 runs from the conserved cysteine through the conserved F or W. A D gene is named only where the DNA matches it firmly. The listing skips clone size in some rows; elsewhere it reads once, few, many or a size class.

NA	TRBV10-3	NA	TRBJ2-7	CAISESDTPGRYEQYF	TGTGCCATCAGTGAGTCTGATACGCCAGGGAGGTACGAGCAGTACTTC
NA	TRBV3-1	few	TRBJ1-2	CASSRSTGTSDYGYTF	TGTGCCAGCAGCCGATCGACCGGGACATCCGACTATGGCTACACCTTC
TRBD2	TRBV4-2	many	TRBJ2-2	CASSPTSDHTGELFF	TGTGCCAGCAGCCCTACTAGCGACCACACCGGGGAGCTGTTTTTT
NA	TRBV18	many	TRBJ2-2	CASSPPAGLSTGELFF	TGTGCCAGCTCACCACCGGCAGGGTTAAGCACCGGGGAGCTGTTTTTT
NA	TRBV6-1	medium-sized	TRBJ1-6	CASRTLGIGGSPLHF	TGTGCCAGCAGGACCTTGGGGATTGGGGGGTCACCCCTCCACTTT
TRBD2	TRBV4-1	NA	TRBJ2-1	CASRVGGGSDNEQFF	TGCGCCAGCAGAGTGGGTGGCGGGAGTGACAATGAGCAGTTCTTC
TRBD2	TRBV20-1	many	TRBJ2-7	CSARRAGLDEQYF	TGCAGTGCTAGAAGAGCGGGACTCGACGAGCAGTACTTC
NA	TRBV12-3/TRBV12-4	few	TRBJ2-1	CASSPSSYNEQFF	TGTGCCAGCAGCCCTAGCTCCTACAATGAGCAGTTCTTC
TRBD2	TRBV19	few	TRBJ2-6	CASRGSGRPSSGANVLTF	TGTGCCAGTAGAGGTAGCGGGAGGCCCAGCTCTGGGGCCAACGTCCTGACTTTC
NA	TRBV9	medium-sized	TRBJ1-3	CASSPTGNTIYF	TGTGCCAGCAGCCCGACTGGAAACACCATATATTTT
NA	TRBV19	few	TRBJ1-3	CASLPGISGNTIYF	TGTGCCAGTCTACCAGGGATTTCTGGAAACACCATATATTTT
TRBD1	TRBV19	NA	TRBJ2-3	CASTRQGGDTQYF	TGTGCCAGTACCAGACAGGGGGGGGATACGCAGTATTTT
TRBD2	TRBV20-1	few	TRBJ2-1	CSALAGVHNEQFF	TGCAGTGCCTTAGCGGGAGTCCACAATGAGCAGTTCTTC
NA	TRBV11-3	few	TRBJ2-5	CASSLGRDRRYQETQYF	TGTGCCAGCAGCTTAGGGCGGGACCGCCGTTACCAAGAGACCCAGTACTTC
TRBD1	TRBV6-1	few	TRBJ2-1	CASSSRGRLDNEQFF	TGTGCCAGCAGTTCCAGGGGGCGTTTAGACAATGAGCAGTTCTTC
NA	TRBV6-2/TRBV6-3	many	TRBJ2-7	CASSLIAKSEQYF	TGTGCCAGCAGTTTAATTGCAAAGAGTGAGCAGTACTTC
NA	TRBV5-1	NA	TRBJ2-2	CASSPSQQLGTGELFF	TGCGCCAGCAGCCCCAGTCAGCAACTAGGGACCGGGGAGCTGTTTTTT
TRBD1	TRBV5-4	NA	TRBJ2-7	CASSSATGGVTYEQYF	TGTGCCAGCAGCTCTGCGACAGGGGGGGTAACCTACGAGCAGTACTTC
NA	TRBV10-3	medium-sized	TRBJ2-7	CAISPNTQGYEQYF	TGTGCCATCAGCCCCAACACACAGGGCTACGAGCAGTACTTC
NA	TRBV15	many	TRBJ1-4	CATSRDGGQPNEKLFF	TGTGCCACCAGCAGAGATGGAGGGCAGCCTAATGAAAAACTGTTTTTT
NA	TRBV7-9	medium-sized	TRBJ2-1	CASSLTQGSNEQFF	TGTGCCAGCAGCCTCACCCAGGGTTCGAATGAGCAGTTCTTC
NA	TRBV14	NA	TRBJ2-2	CASKVGYTGELFF	TGTGCCAGCAAGGTGGGATACACCGGGGAGCTGTTTTTT
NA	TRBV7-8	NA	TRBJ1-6	CASSTRTCLSSPLHF	TGTGCCAGCAGCACCCGGACATGTCTAAGTTCACCCCTCCACTTT
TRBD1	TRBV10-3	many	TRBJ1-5	CAISESDREPQHF	TGTGCCATCAGTGAGTCTGACAGGGAGCCCCAGCATTTT
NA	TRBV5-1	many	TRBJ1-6	CASSLGGERSPLHF	TGCGCCAGCAGCTTGGGAGGGGAACGCTCACCCCTCCACTTT
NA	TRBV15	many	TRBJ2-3	CATGYPGVTDTQYF	TGTGCCACCGGTTACCCGGGAGTAACAGATACGCAGTATTTT
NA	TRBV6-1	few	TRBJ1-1	CASSRDVNTEAFF	TGTGCCAGCAGCCGAGACGTAAACACTGAAGCTTTCTTT
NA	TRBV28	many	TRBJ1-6	CASSLLQGSSYNSPLHF	TGTGCCAGCAGTTTATTGCAGGGGAGCTCCTATAATTCACCCCTCCACTTT
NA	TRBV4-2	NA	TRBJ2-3	CANSQDRNTDTQYF	TGTGCCAACAGCCAAGATCGCAACACAGATACGCAGTATTTT
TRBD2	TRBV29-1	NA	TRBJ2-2	CSVEGLAGTNTGELFF	TGCAGCGTTGAAGGACTAGCGGGAACGAACACCGGGGAGCTGTTTTTT
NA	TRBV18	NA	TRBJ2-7	CASSPRAGNDEQYF	TGTGCCAGCTCACCACGGGCAGGGAACGACGAGCAGTACTTC
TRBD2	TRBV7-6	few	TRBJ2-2	CASSRRGASGANTGELFF	TGTGCCAGCAGCCGGCGGGGGGCTAGCGGTGCGAACACCGGGGAGCTGTTTTTT
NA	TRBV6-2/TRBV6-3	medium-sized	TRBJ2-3	CASSLGDTDTQYF	TGTGCCAGCAGTTTGGGAGACACAGATACGCAGTATTTT
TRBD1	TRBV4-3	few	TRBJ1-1	CASSQEGQGNTEAFF	TGCGCCAGCAGCCAAGAAGGACAGGGGAACACTGAAGCTTTCTTT
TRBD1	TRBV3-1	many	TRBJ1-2	CASSSGRQGGIIYGYTF	TGTGCCAGCAGCTCCGGGAGACAGGGGGGAATAATTTATGGCTACACCTTC
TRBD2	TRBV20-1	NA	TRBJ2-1	CSARSGTSYSTFNEQFF	TGCAGTGCTAGATCCGGGACTAGCTATTCAACCTTCAATGAGCAGTTCTTC
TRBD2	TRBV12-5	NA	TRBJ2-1	CASGLVRAGDNELFF	TGTGCTAGTGGTTTGGTAAGAGCGGGAGATAATGAGCTGTTCTTC
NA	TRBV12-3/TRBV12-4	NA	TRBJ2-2	CASSLWGRNTGELFF	TGTGCCAGCAGTTTATGGGGCAGGAACACCGGGGAGCTGTTTTTT
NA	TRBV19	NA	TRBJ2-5	CASSPDKETQYF	TGTGCCAGTAGTCCCGATAAAGAGACCCAGTACTTC
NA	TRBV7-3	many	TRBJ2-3	CASSLRKTGTDTQYF	TGTGCCAGCAGCTTACGGAAGACGGGCACAGATACGCAGTATTTT
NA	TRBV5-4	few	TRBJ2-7	CASSLAGSSYEQYF	TGTGCCAGCAGCTTGGCGGGGAGCTCCTACGAGCAGTACTTC
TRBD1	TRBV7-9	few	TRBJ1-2	CASSPTGTLSYGYTF	TGTGCCAGCAGCCCGACAGGGACCCTCTCCTATGGCTACACCTTC
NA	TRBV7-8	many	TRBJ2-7	CASSWGHYEQYF	TGTGCCAGCAGCTGGGGACACTACGAGCAGTACTTC
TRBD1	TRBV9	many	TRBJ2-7	CASSYGQVGPYEQYF	TGTGCCAGCAGCTACGGACAGGTTGGACCCTACGAGCAGTACTTC
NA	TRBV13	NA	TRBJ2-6	CASSFQTGVSGANVLTF	TGTGCCAGCAGCTTTCAGACAGGTGTCTCTGGGGCCAACGTCCTGACTTTC
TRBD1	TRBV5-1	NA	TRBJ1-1	CASSWTGDTKAFF	TGCGCCAGCAGCTGGACAGGGGACACTAAAGCTTTCTTT
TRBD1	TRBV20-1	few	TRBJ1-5	CSASNSQGIGNQPQHF	TGCAGTGCTAGCAACTCACAGGGGATCGGCAATCAGCCCCAGCATTTT
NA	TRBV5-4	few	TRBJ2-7	CASSLEGDISEQYF	TGTGCCAGCAGCTTGGAGGGGGACATTTCCGAGCAGTACTTC
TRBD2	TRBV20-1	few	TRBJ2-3	CSAILGTSGKGGTQYF	TGCAGTGCTATTCTCGGGACTAGCGGGAAGGGTGGTACGCAGTATTTT
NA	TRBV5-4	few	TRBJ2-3	CASSFRRDGETDTQYF	TGTGCCAGCAGCTTCCGACGGGACGGAGAGACAGATACGCAGTATTTT